This T cell receptor (beta chain) was recovered during a study of T-cell memory formation after mild COVID-19. Study-level points and caveats: Day 15 to 85 contractors were CD4/CD8 balanced; later expanders leaned CD4+. Day 37-peaking second-wave clones had unconfirmed SARS-CoV-2 specificity. Some clones that responded turned up in pre-infection memory, which suggests that cross-reactive memory joined in. CD4+ clones that contracted lay mainly in CM and EM; CD8+ ones lay in EMRA.

TCRdb used MiXCR to reprocess the 5' RACE reads, holding one entry per CDR3 protein. The table includes about 560,000 distinct CDR3 sequences, 17% detected once. In its sample, this clonotype was seen a few times. Its antigen is still unknown. V dropped 4 bases and J dropped 4 bases, with 13 bases sitting between them. There are 14 residues in the CDR3. This sequence joins TRBV12-3 or TRBV12-4 and TRBJ1-2, with D possibly TRBD1 on 5 matching bases. Sequenced material: PBMCs or a T cell subset sorted from them (not recorded which). The receptor was isolated from an adult woman who had mild COVID-19 (a few samples of this study predate the infection). Cell type and time point are not known. This CDR3 is CASSSMGRIYGYTF. DNA of the CDR3: TGTGCCAGCAGTTCGATGGGACGGATCTATGGCTACACCTTC.